A selection of T cell receptor beta chains follows, all from one sample in a study of CD8 T cells in ankylosing spondylitis. TCRdb re-called the 5' RACE reads through MiXCR, storing one row per CDR3 protein. The table lists 500,000 to 650,000 distinct CDR3 sequences, less than 6% of them singletons, with under 4.5% in the top ten. Sequencing used blood, either unsorted or a sorted T cell fraction (not recorded which). The receptors were sampled from a male donor with ankylosing spondylitis. Each CDR3 is given with its conserved first and last residue. Each record gives: V gene, CDR3 length, J gene, clone size, D gene, CDR3 protein, CDR3 DNA. The D gene is left open where the match is weak. Clone size is not always given. Where it is, it says once, few, many or a class for expanded clones.

TRBV27	15	TRBJ2-7	-	-	CASSSLSSRAYEQYF	TGTGCCAGCAGTTCCCTATCATCTAGGGCCTACGAGCAGTACTTC
TRBV6-1	15	TRBJ2-7	many	-	CASSQDITSSYEQYF	TGTGCCAGCAGTCAGGACATCACGAGCTCCTACGAGCAGTACTTC
TRBV24-1	15	TRBJ1-4	many	TRBD1	CATSDPTGTNEKLFF	TGTGCCACCAGTGACCCGACAGGGACTAATGAAAAACTGTTTTTT
TRBV6-1	14	TRBJ1-1	-	-	CASSPRNMNTEAFF	TGTGCCAGCAGTCCCCGAAACATGAACACTGAAGCTTTCTTT
TRBV14	15	TRBJ1-4	many	-	CASSPRIRGNEKLFF	TGTGCCAGCAGCCCCCGGATCAGGGGTAATGAAAAACTGTTTTTT
TRBV29-1	13	TRBJ2-5	many	-	CSGRRASQETQYF	TGCAGCGGTCGCCGCGCCTCCCAAGAGACCCAGTACTTC
TRBV12-3/TRBV12-4	15	TRBJ2-5	many	-	CASTPRGRGEETQYF	TGTGCCAGCACCCCTAGGGGTCGGGGCGAAGAGACCCAGTACTTC
TRBV12-5	12	TRBJ1-1	many	-	CASALLGTEAFF	TGTGCTAGTGCCCTCCTGGGGACTGAAGCTTTCTTT
TRBV12-3/TRBV12-4	15	TRBJ2-7	many	TRBD2	CASSSGTSKRGEQYF	TGTGCCAGCAGTTCCGGGACTTCCAAGCGGGGCGAGCAGTACTTC
TRBV20-1	13	TRBJ1-1	many	-	CSASDDLNTEAFF	TGCAGTGCTAGCGACGATTTGAACACTGAAGCTTTCTTT
TRBV9	16	TRBJ1-2	many	-	CASSVGVGQSNYGYTF	TGTGCCAGCAGCGTAGGTGTCGGACAATCTAACTATGGCTACACCTTC
TRBV7-3	15	TRBJ1-1	many	-	CASSLYPDVNTEAFF	TGTGCCAGCAGCTTATACCCTGACGTGAACACTGAAGCTTTCTTT
TRBV10-3	16	TRBJ1-1	many	-	CAISESTTRMNTEAFF	TGTGCCATCAGTGAATCGACAACTCGTATGAACACTGAAGCTTTCTTT
TRBV5-4	14	TRBJ2-7	-	-	CASSIGTDGYEQYF	TGTGCCAGCAGCATCGGAACCGACGGGTACGAGCAGTACTTC
TRBV6-1	13	TRBJ1-4	many	-	CASSRTSGEKLFF	TGTGCCAGCAGTCGGACTTCGGGTGAAAAACTGTTTTTT
TRBV28	14	TRBJ1-2	many	TRBD1	CASSGGDREVGYTF	TGTGCCAGCAGTGGGGGGGACAGGGAGGTAGGCTACACCTTC
TRBV5-1	13	TRBJ1-1	many	-	CASSLEPVAEAFF	TGCGCCAGCAGCTTGGAGCCGGTGGCTGAAGCTTTCTTT
TRBV5-1	13	TRBJ2-1	many	-	CASSLVRYNEQFF	TGCGCCAGCAGCTTGGTTCGGTACAATGAGCAGTTCTTC
TRBV12-3/TRBV12-4	18	TRBJ2-5	many	-	CASSLGRLGQRRQETQYF	TGTGCCAGCAGTTTGGGTCGGTTGGGACAAAGGCGACAAGAGACCCAGTACTTC
TRBV27	15	TRBJ2-6	few	-	CASSLRLSGANVLTF	TGTGCCAGCAGTTTACGTTTGTCTGGGGCCAACGTCCTGACTTTC
TRBV20-1	15	TRBJ2-7	many	TRBD2	CSARGLLAGSLGQYF	TGCAGTGCTAGAGGCCTATTAGCGGGGTCCTTAGGGCAGTACTTC
TRBV6-5	13	TRBJ1-1	many	-	CASSYRSGTEAFF	TGTGCCAGCAGTTATAGGAGTGGCACTGAAGCTTTCTTT
TRBV5-6	13	TRBJ2-3	-	-	CAISPVPSDTQYF	TGTGCCATCAGCCCCGTTCCATCGGATACGCAGTATTTT
TRBV12-3/TRBV12-4	17	TRBJ2-3	many	TRBD1	CASSLPGQGAVSDTQYF	TGTGCCAGCAGTTTACCTGGACAGGGGGCAGTTTCAGATACGCAGTATTTT
TRBV20-1	15	TRBJ2-3	many	-	CSGVAALRSADTQYF	TGCAGTGGGGTAGCGGCACTAAGGAGCGCAGATACGCAGTATTTT
TRBV20-1	17	TRBJ1-1	many	-	CSARDLGHHVGGTEAFF	TGCAGTGCTAGAGATCTCGGGCATCACGTCGGGGGCACTGAAGCTTTCTTT
TRBV5-1	14	TRBJ2-7	many	-	CASSLNRGTYEQYF	TGCGCCAGCAGCTTGAACCGAGGGACCTACGAGCAGTACTTC
TRBV14	16	TRBJ2-5	few	TRBD2	CASSQRAGGLRETQYF	TGTGCCAGCAGCCAAAGAGCGGGGGGCTTGCGTGAGACCCAGTACTTC
TRBV29-1	11	TRBJ1-2	many	-	CSVGGDYGYTF	TGCAGCGTTGGCGGGGACTATGGCTACACCTTC
TRBV7-3	13	TRBJ2-5	many	-	CASSFSAGETQYF	TGTGCCAGCAGCTTTAGCGCAGGAGAGACCCAGTACTTC
TRBV27	13	TRBJ2-3	few	-	CASVGPGPDTQYF	TGTGCCAGCGTAGGGCCCGGGCCAGATACGCAGTATTTT
TRBV20-1	15	TRBJ1-1	many	TRBD1	CSAPSHTGVNTEAFF	TGCAGTGCTCCGAGCCATACAGGGGTGAACACTGAAGCTTTCTTT
TRBV29-1	13	TRBJ1-5	many	-	CSVEGRVHQPQHF	TGCAGCGTTGAAGGGAGGGTACATCAGCCCCAGCATTTT
TRBV9	14	TRBJ1-2	many	-	CASSAPDGDYGYTF	TGTGCCAGCAGCGCGCCCGACGGAGACTATGGCTACACCTTC
TRBV24-1	14	TRBJ2-5	many	-	CATSDWENQETQYF	TGTGCCACCAGTGATTGGGAGAACCAAGAGACCCAGTACTTC
TRBV5-1	12	TRBJ1-1	many	-	CASRNFITEAFF	TGCGCCAGCAGAAACTTCATAACTGAAGCTTTCTTT
TRBV5-1	13	TRBJ2-1	-	-	CASSLVLSNEQFF	TGCGCCAGCAGCTTGGTCTTGTCCAATGAGCAGTTCTTC
TRBV20-1	11	TRBJ2-7	many	-	CSAYHGAKQYF	TGCAGTGCCTACCACGGGGCTAAGCAGTACTTC
TRBV29-1	14	TRBJ1-2	many	TRBD1	CSVEVFGTGFGYTF	TGCAGCGTTGAAGTCTTCGGGACAGGGTTTGGCTACACCTTC
TRBV19	15	TRBJ2-2	-	TRBD1	CASSADRGLTGELFF	TGTGCCAGTAGCGCGGACAGGGGTCTAACCGGGGAGCTGTTTTTT
TRBV3-1	13	TRBJ1-1	many	-	CASSQAGYTEAFF	TGTGCCAGCAGCCAGGCAGGTTACACTGAAGCTTTCTTT
TRBV5-6	18	TRBJ1-2	many	TRBD1	CASSRDRDRHQASYGYTF	TGTGCCAGCAGCCGAGACCGGGACAGACATCAGGCCTCCTATGGCTACACCTTC
TRBV20-1	12	TRBJ1-1	many	-	CSARPENTEAFF	TGCAGTGCTAGGCCCGAGAACACTGAAGCTTTCTTT
TRBV15	15	TRBJ2-7	-	-	CATSIDSLGTYEQYF	TGTGCCACCAGCATCGACTCTCTTGGCACCTACGAGCAGTACTTC
TRBV9	17	TRBJ2-1	many	TRBD1	CASSSTTGGSSYNEQFF	TGTGCCAGCAGCAGTACTACAGGGGGGAGCTCCTACAATGAGCAGTTCTTC
TRBV5-1	20	TRBJ2-3	many	-	CASSSSQGPAFSHSTDTQYF	TGCGCCAGCAGCTCCTCTCAGGGGCCCGCCTTTAGCCACTCCACAGATACGCAGTATTTT
TRBV20-1	14	TRBJ1-1	many	TRBD1	CSARPGQWNTEAFF	TGCAGTGCTAGACCGGGACAGTGGAACACTGAAGCTTTCTTT
TRBV12-3/TRBV12-4	15	TRBJ2-4	many	-	CASSLLRKAKNIQYF	TGTGCCAGCAGTCTCCTCCGTAAAGCCAAAAACATTCAGTACTTC
TRBV6-1	16	TRBJ1-2	many	TRBD1	CASNQGATLINYGYTF	TGTGCCAGCAACCAGGGGGCGACTCTCATTAACTATGGCTACACCTTC
TRBV5-8	11	TRBJ2-7	many	-	CASSLIGEQYF	TGTGCCAGCAGCTTAATCGGCGAGCAGTACTTC
TRBV4-1	16	TRBJ2-7	many	TRBD2	CASSQDGGESFSEQYF	TGCGCCAGCAGCCAAGATGGGGGGGAGAGCTTTTCCGAGCAGTACTTC
TRBV28	13	TRBJ1-1	many	-	CASSFHKNTEAFF	TGTGCCAGCAGTTTTCACAAGAACACTGAAGCTTTCTTT